This T cell receptor beta chain was profiled in a study of T-cell memory formation after mild COVID-19. Points from the study as a whole: A second wave expanding day 15 to 37 was CD4+-biased; contracting clones were balanced.

This clonotype was observed once. Its antigen is not known. 5'RACE with constant-segment primers yielded barcoded, UMI-tagged TCR alpha and TCR beta cDNA libraries. TCRdb reprocessed the 5' RACE reads via MiXCR and lists one record per CDR3 protein. The sample lists 350,000 to 500,000 distinct CDR3 sequences, roughly 18% occurring once. The source of this sequence is a man aged 18-30 years who had mild COVID-19 (a few samples of this study predate the infection). Cell type and time point are not known. Sequenced input: PBMCs or a T cell subset sorted from them (not recorded which).

The CDR3 nucleotides read TGTGCCAGCATCTCACAGGGGGCGGGTCACTATGGCTACACCTTC. This gives the protein CASISQGAGHYGYTF. This chain uses TRBV12-3 or TRBV12-4 with TRBJ1-2; 9 bases map to TRBD1. The junction had 9 bases not matched to a gene; V was cut back by 7 bases and J by 3 bases. The CDR3 is 15 residues long.